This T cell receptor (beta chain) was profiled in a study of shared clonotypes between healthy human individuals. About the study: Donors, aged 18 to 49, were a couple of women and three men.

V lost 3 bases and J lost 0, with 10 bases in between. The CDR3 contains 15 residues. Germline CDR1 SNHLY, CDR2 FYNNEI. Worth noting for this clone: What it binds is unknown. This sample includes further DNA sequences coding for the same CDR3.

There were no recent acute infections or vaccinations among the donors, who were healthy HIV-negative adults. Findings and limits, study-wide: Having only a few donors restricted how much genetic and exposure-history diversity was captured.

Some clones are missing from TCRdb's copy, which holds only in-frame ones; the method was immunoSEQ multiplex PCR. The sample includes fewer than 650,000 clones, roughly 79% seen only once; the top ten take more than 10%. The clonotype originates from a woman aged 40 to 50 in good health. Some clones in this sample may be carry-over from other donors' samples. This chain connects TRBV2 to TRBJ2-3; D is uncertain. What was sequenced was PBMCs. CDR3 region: CASSDRSPSTDTQYF. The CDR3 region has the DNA TGTGCCAGCAGTGACAGATCACCTAGCACAGATACGCAGTATTTT.